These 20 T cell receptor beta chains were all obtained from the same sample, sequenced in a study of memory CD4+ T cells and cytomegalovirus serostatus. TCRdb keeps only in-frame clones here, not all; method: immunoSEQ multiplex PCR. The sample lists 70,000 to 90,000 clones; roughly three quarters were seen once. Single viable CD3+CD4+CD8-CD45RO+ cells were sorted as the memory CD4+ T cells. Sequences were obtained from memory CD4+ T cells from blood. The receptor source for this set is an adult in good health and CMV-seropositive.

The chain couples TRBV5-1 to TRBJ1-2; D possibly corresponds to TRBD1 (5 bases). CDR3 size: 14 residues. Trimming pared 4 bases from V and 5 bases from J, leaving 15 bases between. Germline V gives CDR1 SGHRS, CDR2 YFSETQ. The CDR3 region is CASSTRGVGYGYTF. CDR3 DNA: TGCGCCAGCAGCACCCGGGGGGTCGGGTATGGCTACACCTTC.

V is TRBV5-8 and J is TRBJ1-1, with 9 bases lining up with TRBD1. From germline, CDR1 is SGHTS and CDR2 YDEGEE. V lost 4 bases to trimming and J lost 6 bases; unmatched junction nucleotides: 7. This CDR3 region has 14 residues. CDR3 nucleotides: TGTGCCAGCAGCCCGAACAGGGGGCTCTCTGAAGCTTTCTTT. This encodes CASSPNRGLSEAFF.

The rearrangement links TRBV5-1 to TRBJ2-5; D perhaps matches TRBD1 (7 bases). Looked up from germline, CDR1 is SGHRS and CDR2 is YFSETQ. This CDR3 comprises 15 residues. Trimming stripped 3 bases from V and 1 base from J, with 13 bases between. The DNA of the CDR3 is TGCGCCAGCAGCTGGCTCCAGGGGGGCCAAGAGACCCAGTACTTC. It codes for CASSWLQGGQETQYF.

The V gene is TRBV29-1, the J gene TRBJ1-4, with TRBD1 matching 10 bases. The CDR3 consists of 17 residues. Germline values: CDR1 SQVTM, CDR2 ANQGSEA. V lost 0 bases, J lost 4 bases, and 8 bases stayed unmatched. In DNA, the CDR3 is TGCAGCGTTGAAGATGGGGACAGGGGAATTGGTAATGAAAAACTGTTTTTT. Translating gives CSVEDGDRGIGNEKLFF.

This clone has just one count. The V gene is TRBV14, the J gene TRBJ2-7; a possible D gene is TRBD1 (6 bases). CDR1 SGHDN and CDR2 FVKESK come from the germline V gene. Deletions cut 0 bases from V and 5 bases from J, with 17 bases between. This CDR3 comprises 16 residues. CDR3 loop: CASSQDPGVRVHEQYF. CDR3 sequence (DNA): TGTGCCAGCAGCCAAGATCCAGGGGTCAGGGTCCACGAGCAGTACTTC.

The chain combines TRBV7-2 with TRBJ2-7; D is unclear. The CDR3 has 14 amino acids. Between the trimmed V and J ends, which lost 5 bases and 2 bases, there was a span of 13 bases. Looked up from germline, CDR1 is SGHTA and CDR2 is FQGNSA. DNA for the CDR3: TGTGCCAGCAGCCCATCGACGTATACCTACGAGCAGTACTTC. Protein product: CASSPSTYTYEQYF.

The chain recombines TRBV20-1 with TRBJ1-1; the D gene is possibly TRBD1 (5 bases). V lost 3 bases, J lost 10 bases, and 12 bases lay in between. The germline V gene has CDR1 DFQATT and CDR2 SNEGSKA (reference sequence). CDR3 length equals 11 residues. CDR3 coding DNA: TGCAGTGCTAGTCCCGGGGCAGGAGCTTTCTTT. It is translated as CSASPGAGAFF.

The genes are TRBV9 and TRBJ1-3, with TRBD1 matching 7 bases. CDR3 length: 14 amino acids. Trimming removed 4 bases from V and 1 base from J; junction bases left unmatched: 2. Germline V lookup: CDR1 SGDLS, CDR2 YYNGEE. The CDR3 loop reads CASSSGQSGNTIYF. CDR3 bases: TGTGCCAGCAGCTCGGGACAGTCTGGAAACACCATATATTTT.

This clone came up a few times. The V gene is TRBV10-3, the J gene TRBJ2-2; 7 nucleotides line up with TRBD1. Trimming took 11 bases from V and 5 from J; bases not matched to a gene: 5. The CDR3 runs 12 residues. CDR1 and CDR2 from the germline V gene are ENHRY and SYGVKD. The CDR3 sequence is CAAGTATGELFF. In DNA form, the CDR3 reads TGTGCCGCCGGGACAGCTACCGGGGAGCTGTTTTTT.

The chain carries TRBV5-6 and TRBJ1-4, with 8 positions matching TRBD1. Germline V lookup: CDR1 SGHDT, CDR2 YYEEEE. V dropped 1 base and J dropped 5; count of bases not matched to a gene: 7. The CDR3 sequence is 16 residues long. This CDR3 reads CASSLPRQGANEKLFF. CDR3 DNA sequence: TGTGCCAGCAGCTTGCCTCGGCAGGGGGCGAATGAAAAACTGTTTTTT.

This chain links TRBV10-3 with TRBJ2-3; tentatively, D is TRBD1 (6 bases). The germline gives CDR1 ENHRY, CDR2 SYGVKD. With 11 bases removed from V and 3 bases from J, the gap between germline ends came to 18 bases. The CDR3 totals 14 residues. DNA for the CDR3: TGTGCCTCCCAACAGGGAATTGGAACAGATACGCAGTATTTT. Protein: CASQQGIGTDTQYF.

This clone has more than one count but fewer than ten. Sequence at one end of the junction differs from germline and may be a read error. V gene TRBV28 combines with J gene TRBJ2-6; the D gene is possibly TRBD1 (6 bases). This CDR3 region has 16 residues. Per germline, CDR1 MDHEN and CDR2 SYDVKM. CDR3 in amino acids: CASRFRGISGANVLTF. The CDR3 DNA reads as TGTGCCAGCCGTTTCAGGGGCATCTCTGGGGCCAACGTCCTGACTTTC.

The CDR3 is CASSEVARHYEQYV. The CDR3 DNA follows: TGTGCCAGCAGTGAGGTGGCCAGACACTACGAGCAGTACGTC. This chain uses TRBV6-1 with TRBJ2-7; D gene uncertain. The V and J ends lost 3 bases and 3 bases respectively, with 12 bases between them. The V gene's germline CDR1 is MNHNS and CDR2 SASEGT. The CDR3 runs 14 residues.

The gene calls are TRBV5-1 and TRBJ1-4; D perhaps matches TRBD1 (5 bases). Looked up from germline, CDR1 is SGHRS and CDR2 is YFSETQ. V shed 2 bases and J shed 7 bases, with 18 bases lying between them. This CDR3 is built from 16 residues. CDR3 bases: TGCGCCAGCAGCTTCGAACTAAACCAGGGAGGTGAAAAACTGTTTTTT. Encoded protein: CASSFELNQGGEKLFF.

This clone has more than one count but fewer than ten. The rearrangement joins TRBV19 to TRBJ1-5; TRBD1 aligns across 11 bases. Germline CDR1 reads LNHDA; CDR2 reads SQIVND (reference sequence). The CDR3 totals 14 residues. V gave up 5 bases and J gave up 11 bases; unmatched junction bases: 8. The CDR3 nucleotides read TGTGCCAGTAGTGTCTCCGGGACAGGGGGAGCCCAGCATTTT. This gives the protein CASSVSGTGGAQHF.

The CDR3 region has the DNA TGTGCCAGCAGCAAACCGGGGGCGGGGGAGACCCAGTACTTC. It specifies CASSKPGAGETQYF. The genes are TRBV7-2 and TRBJ2-5; D might be TRBD1 or TRBD2, each matching 6 bases. The CDR3 is 14 residues long. V was pared by 5 bases and J by 5 bases, with 15 bases between. Germline V gene sequence: CDR1 SGHTA, CDR2 FQGNSA.

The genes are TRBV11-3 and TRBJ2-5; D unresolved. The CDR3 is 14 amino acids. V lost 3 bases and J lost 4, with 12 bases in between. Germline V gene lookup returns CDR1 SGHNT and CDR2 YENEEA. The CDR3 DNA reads TGTGCCAGCAGCTTCTTTCCCCGGGCAGAGACCCAGTACTTC. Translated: CASSFFPRAETQYF.

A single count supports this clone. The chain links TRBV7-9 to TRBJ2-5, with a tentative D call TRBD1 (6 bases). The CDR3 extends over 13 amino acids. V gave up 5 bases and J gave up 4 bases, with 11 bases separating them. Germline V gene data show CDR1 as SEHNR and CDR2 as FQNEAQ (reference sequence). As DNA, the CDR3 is TGTGCCAGCAGCCGAAGCAGGGGAGAGACCCAGTACTTC. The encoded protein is CASSRSRGETQYF. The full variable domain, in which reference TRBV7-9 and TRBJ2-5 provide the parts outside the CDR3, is DTGVSQNPRHKITKRGQNVTFRCDPISEHNRLYWYRQTLGQGPEFLTYFQNEAQLEKSRLLSDRFSAERPKGSFSTLEIQRTEQGDSAMYLCASSRSRGETQYFGPGTRLLVL.

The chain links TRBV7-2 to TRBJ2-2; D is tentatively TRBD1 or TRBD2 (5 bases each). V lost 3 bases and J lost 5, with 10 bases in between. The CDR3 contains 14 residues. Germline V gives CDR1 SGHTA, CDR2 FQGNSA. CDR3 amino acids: CASSFEGLTGELFF. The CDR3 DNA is TGTGCCAGCAGCTTTGAGGGGTTAACCGGGGAGCTGTTTTTT.

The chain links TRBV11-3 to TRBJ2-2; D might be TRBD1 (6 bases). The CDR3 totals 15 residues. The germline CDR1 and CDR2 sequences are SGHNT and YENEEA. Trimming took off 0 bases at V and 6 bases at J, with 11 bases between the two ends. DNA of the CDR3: TGTGCCAGCAGCTTAGACCCAGGGGCGGCCGGGGAGCTGTTTTTT. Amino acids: CASSLDPGAAGELFF.